These 10 T cell receptor beta chains came from one sample sequenced in a study of blood T cells in healthy people across ages. A second roughly 6 to 11 cycle PCR used barcoded and J-beta primers. TCRdb used MiXCR to reprocess the 5' RACE reads, holding one entry per CDR3 protein. Among some 900,000 distinct CDR3 sequences, 29% were seen once, and the ten largest hold 17%. Sequenced sample: blood. The source is an elderly woman in good health.

This clonotype has at least ten counts. This chain joins TRBV7-2 and TRBJ2-5, with 10 bases fitting TRBD2. This CDR3 has 16 amino acids. CDR1 SGHTA and CDR2 FQGNSA come from the germline V gene. Germline trimming cut 5 bases from V and 2 bases from J; bases unmatched to any gene: 8. The DNA of the CDR3 is TGTGCCAGCAGCCCGCTTGCAGCGGGGGGGCAAGAGACCCAGTACTTC. Its translation is CASSPLAAGGQETQYF.

This clonotype has a count of ten or more. The J gene is TRBJ2-5, the V gene TRBV12-3 or TRBV12-4; D possibly matches TRBD1 or TRBD2 (6 bases each). This CDR3 is 14 amino acids long. Trimming took off 6 bases at V and 3 bases at J, with 14 bases between the two ends. The CDR3 nucleotides read TGTGCCAGCAGACCCGGGGGACATAAAGAGACCCAGTACTTC. Translated: CASRPGGHKETQYF.

This clonotype was counted ten times or more. The V and J genes are TRBV10-3 and TRBJ1-5; no reliable D call. CDR1 ENHRY and CDR2 SYGVKD come from the germline V gene. Trimming stripped 2 bases from V and 9 bases from J, with 5 bases between. The CDR3 has 11 amino acids. The CDR3 coding sequence is TGTGCCATCAGTGAGGAAGGGCCCCAGCATTTT. Protein sequence: CAISEEGPQHF.

On this clonotype: One base away lies a much larger clone, so this may be a sequencing read error. The gene calls are TRBV6-2 or TRBV6-3 and TRBJ2-1; 10 bases fit TRBD2. In germline, CDR1 is MNHEY, CDR2 SVGEGT. The CDR3 totals 14 residues. J lost 7 bases, V lost 6 bases, and 6 bases had no gene match. The CDR3 loop is CASRYSGGPNEQFF. CDR3 DNA sequence: TGTGCCAGCAGGTATAGCGGGGGGCCAAATGAGCAGTTCTTC.

This clonotype was counted ten times or more. The V call is TRBV7-2, the J call TRBJ1-1; D is unresolved. The CDR3 extends over 13 amino acids. Trimming removed 3 bases from V and 2 bases from J, with 7 bases in between. CDR1 and CDR2 (germline): SGHTA, FQGNSA. The DNA for the CDR3 is TGTGCCAGCAGCTTCCCGGGCAACACTGAAGCTTTCTTT. Translated: CASSFPGNTEAFF. The variable domain in full, completed from reference TRBV7-2 and TRBJ1-1, reads GAGVSQSPSNKVTEKGKDVELRCDPISGHTALYWYRQSLGQGLEFLIYFQGNSAPDKSGLPSDRFSAERTGGSVSTLTIQRTQQEDSAVYLCASSFPGNTEAFFGQGTRLTVV.

The chain combines TRBV9 with TRBJ1-1; 7 bases align to TRBD1. V trimming: 4 bases; J trimming: 0 bases; junction bases outside the gene matches: 6. The CDR3 runs 15 residues. Germline CDR1 reads SGDLS; CDR2 reads YYNGEE. The CDR3 sequence is CASSPSTGMNTEAFF. The DNA of the CDR3 is TGTGCCAGCAGCCCATCGACAGGGATGAACACTGAAGCTTTCTTT.

Remarks on this clonotype: The junction and the germline gene differ at one end; a read error may be behind it. In DNA form, the CDR3 reads TGTGCCAGCAGTTTAGGACAAGGGCGGGCAGATACGGAGTATTTT. This translates into CASSLGQGRADTEYF. This chain links TRBV12-3 or TRBV12-4 with TRBJ2-3; tentative D call: TRBD2 (5 bases). The CDR3 runs 15 residues.

The J gene is TRBJ1-1, the V gene TRBV3-1, with D possibly matching TRBD1 (5 bases). This CDR3 spans 13 amino acids. V was shortened by 4 bases and J by 6 bases, with 12 bases between the two germline ends. CDR1 and CDR2 from the germline V gene are LGHDT and YNNKEL (reference sequence). The CDR3: CASSPRGGAEAFF. CDR3 in DNA: TGTGCCAGCAGCCCCCGGGGGGGTGCTGAAGCTTTCTTT.

A few counts support this clonotype. The chain combines TRBV18 with TRBJ1-2, with a weak D call TRBD1 (5 bases). V lost 2 bases, J lost 8 bases, and 9 bases lay in between. CDR3 length: 12 amino acids. CDR1 and CDR2 (germline): KGHSH, LQKENI. This chain's CDR3 is CASSPSRDGYTF. In DNA, the CDR3 is TGTGCCAGCTCACCATCAAGGGACGGCTACACCTTC.

This clonotype was observed at least ten times. The rearrangement joins TRBV7-2 to TRBJ1-1; no firm D call. CDR1 is SGHTA, CDR2 FQGNSA, per germline. The CDR3 spans 13 residues. Trimming took off 5 bases at V and 0 bases at J, with 7 bases between the two ends. The DNA of the CDR3 is TGTGCCAGCAGCCCCTCGATGAACACTGAAGCTTTCTTT. Translating gives CASSPSMNTEAFF.